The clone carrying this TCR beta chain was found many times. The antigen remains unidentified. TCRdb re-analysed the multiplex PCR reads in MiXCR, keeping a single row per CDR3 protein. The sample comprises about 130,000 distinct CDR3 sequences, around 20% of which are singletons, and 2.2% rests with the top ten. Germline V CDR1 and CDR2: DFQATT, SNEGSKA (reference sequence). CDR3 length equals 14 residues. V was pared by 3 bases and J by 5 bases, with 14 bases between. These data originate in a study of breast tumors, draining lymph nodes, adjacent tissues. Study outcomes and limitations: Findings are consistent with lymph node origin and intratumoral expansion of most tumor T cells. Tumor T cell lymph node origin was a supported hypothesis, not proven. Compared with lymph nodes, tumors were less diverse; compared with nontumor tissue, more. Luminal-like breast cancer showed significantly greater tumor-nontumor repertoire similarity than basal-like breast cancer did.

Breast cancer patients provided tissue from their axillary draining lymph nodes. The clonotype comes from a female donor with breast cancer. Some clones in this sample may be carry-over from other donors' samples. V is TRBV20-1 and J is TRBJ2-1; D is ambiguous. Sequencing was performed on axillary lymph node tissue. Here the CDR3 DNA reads TGCAGTGCTAGTATCGTCACCCGAAACAATGAGCAGTTCTTC. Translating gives CSASIVTRNNEQFF.